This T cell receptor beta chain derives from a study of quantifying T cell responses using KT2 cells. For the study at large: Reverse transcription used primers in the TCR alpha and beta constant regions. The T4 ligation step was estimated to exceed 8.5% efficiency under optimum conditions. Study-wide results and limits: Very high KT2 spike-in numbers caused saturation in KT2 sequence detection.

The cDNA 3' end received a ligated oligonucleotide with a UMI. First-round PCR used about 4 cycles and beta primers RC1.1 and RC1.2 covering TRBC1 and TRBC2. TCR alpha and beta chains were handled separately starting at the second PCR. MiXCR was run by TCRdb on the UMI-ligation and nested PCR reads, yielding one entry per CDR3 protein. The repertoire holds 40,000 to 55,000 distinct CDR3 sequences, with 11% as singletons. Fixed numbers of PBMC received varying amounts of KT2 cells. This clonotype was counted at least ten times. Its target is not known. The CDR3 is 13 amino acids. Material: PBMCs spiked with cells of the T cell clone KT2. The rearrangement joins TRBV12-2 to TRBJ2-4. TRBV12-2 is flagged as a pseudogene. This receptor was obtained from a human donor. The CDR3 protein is CASRLGHKNIQYF. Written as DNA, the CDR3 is TGTGCAAGTCGCTTAGGACACAAAAACATTCAGTACTTC.